The 23 T cell receptor beta chains below all came from one sample that was sequenced in a study of blood T cell repertoires in COVID-19. Repertoires were generated with immunoSEQ multiplex PCR, while TCRdb's copy carries only in-frame clones and drops some. The sample lists 120,000 to 150,000 clones; approximately 80% were seen once. The sample consisted of peripheral blood. These receptors originate from a human donor in a cohort sampled during active COVID-19.

The chain joins TRBV9 to TRBJ2-7; possibly TRBD2 for D (5 bases). The CDR3 consists of 13 residues. Germline loops: CDR1 SGDLS, CDR2 YYNGEE. Trimming took off 0 bases at V and 6 bases at J, with 10 bases between the two ends. The CDR3, as DNA: TGTGCCAGCAGCGTAGCTGAGGGCTGCGAGCAGTACTTC. It translates to CASSVAEGCEQYF.

This clone was counted once. This chain joins TRBV6-5 and TRBJ2-7; possibly TRBD1 for D (7 bases). The V gene's germline CDR1 is MNHEY and CDR2 SVGAGI. The ends were cut back, 4 bases at V and 7 bases at J, with 14 bases in the middle. This CDR3 has 13 residues. CDR3 sequence reads: CASSSGGRWEQYF. The CDR3 DNA is TGTGCCAGCAGTTCAGGGGGGAGGTGGGAGCAGTACTTC.

The CDR3 region is CASSRTTGTGDSPLHF. The CDR3, as DNA: TGTGCCAGCAGCCGAACTACCGGGACAGGGGATTCACCCCTCCACTTT. This chain uses TRBV7-9 with TRBJ1-6; the match to TRBD1 covers 10 bases. The J segment lost 8 bases and the V segment lost 5 bases, leaving 9 bases of the junction unmatched. The germline gives CDR1 SEHNR, CDR2 FQNEAQ (reference sequence). The CDR3 runs 16 residues.

The chain recombines TRBV18 with TRBJ2-3; 11 positions match TRBD2. V shed 3 bases, J shed 4 bases, and the junction held 3 bases outside the gene matches. The CDR3 has 15 residues. Germline CDR1 KGHSH, CDR2 LQKENI. CDR3 coding DNA: TGTGCCAGCTCACCCTATAGCGGGGGGGCAGATACGCAGTATTTT. Protein sequence: CASSPYSGGADTQYF.

The V and J genes are TRBV6-2 or TRBV6-3 and TRBJ2-5; 8 bases line up with TRBD1. Germline V gene data show CDR1 as MNHEY and CDR2 as SVGEGT. The V and J ends lost 4 bases and 3 bases, in that order; junction bases with no gene match: 7. CDR3 length equals 15 residues. CDR3 in amino acids: CASSFADREKETQYF. CDR3 DNA sequence: TGTGCCAGCAGTTTTGCGGACAGGGAAAAAGAGACCCAGTACTTC.

The chain uses TRBV6-2 or TRBV6-3 and TRBJ1-1, with D maybe TRBD1 (6 bases). CDR3 length equals 16 residues. Germline lookup yields CDR1 MNHEY and CDR2 SVGEGT. Trimming shortened V by 2 bases and J by 0 bases, and 13 bases separated the two germline ends. The CDR3 spells CASSYQIRGLNTEAFF. The CDR3 region has the DNA TGTGCCAGCAGTTACCAGATCAGGGGTCTGAACACTGAAGCTTTCTTT.

This rearrangement joins TRBV9 to TRBJ2-3; unclear D gene. Looked up from germline, CDR1 is SGDLS and CDR2 is YYNGEE. This CDR3 region has 12 residues. V was clipped by 2 bases and J by 4 bases, with 5 bases between them. The CDR3 loop is CASSVSADTQYF. The DNA of the CDR3 is TGTGCCAGCAGCGTGAGCGCAGATACGCAGTATTTT.

The CDR3, as DNA: TGTGCCAGCAGCCAAGATCTGCCACTTGTCACCGGGGAGCTGTTTTTT. It specifies CASSQDLPLVTGELFF. The chain links TRBV3-1 (or the pseudogene TRBV3-2) to TRBJ2-2; no clear D. Germline-derived CDR1 and CDR2 are LGHDT and YNNKEL (reference sequence). V was shortened by 0 bases and J by 4 bases, with 12 bases between the two germline ends. The CDR3 loop spans 16 amino acids.

Only a few counts were recorded for this clone. The chain has TRBV19 and TRBJ2-1; D unresolved. Trimming stripped 3 bases from V and 2 bases from J, with 8 bases between. The V gene's germline CDR1 is LNHDA and CDR2 SQIVND (reference sequence). The CDR3 is 14 residues long. The CDR3 DNA reads TGTGCCAGTAGTATTAGCCCGGCCTACAATGAGCAGTTCTTC. Translated, it gives CASSISPAYNEQFF.

This chain uses TRBV6-5 with TRBJ2-5; 7 bases line up with TRBD1. Germline CDR1 is MNHEY and CDR2 is SVGAGI. The trim removed 4 bases at V and 6 bases at J, leaving 14 bases unmatched. The CDR3 is 16 residues long. CDR3 DNA: TGTGCCAGCAGTTCTAGGAAAGGGGGCGCATTAAAGACCCAGTACTTC. Translated: CASSSRKGGALKTQYF.

The gene calls are TRBV19 and TRBJ2-6; 8 bases fit TRBD1. The CDR3 is 16 amino acids. The germline CDR1 and CDR2 sequences are LNHDA and SQIVND (reference sequence). The trim removed 8 bases at V and 4 bases at J, leaving 10 bases unmatched. CDR3 sequence (DNA): TGTGCCAGTGCGGACAGGGACAGGAGGGGGGCCAACGTCCTGACTTTC. Protein: CASADRDRRGANVLTF.

The rearrangement links TRBV30 to TRBJ2-7, with D possibly being TRBD2 (5 bases). Per the germline V gene, CDR1 is GTSNPN and CDR2 is SVGIG (reference sequence). This CDR3 has 13 amino acids. V dropped 2 bases and J dropped 6 bases, with 14 bases sitting between them. This chain's CDR3 is CAWSPTRVAEQYF. The CDR3 DNA reads as TGTGCCTGGAGTCCCACGAGGGTAGCCGAGCAGTACTTC.

The rearrangement uses TRBV19 and TRBJ1-2; 9 bases line up with TRBD1. The CDR3 has 16 residues. CDR1 is LNHDA and CDR2 is SQIVND in the germline V gene (reference sequence). The V gene end was trimmed by 2 bases and the J gene end by 4 bases; junction bases not matched to a gene: 8. The CDR3 sequence: CASSITGSGQGYGYTF. CDR3 in DNA: TGTGCCAGTAGTATAACTGGGTCGGGACAGGGCTATGGCTACACCTTC.

The CDR3 sequence is CASRRLSSSKNIQYF. The CDR3 nucleotides read TGTGCCAGCCGCCGGCTTAGCAGTTCCAAAAACATTCAGTACTTC. The chain has TRBV6-5 and TRBJ2-4; D uncertain. There are 15 residues in the CDR3. Germline values: CDR1 MNHEY, CDR2 SVGAGI. Trimming stripped 8 bases from V and 2 bases from J, with 16 bases between.

The DNA for the CDR3 is TGTGCCACCACGGTAACTCTCTCTGGGGCCAACGTCCTGACTTTC. Translation: CATTVTLSGANVLTF. V usage is TRBV15 and J usage is TRBJ2-6; D call uncertain. This CDR3 spans 15 amino acids. Germline CDR1 is LNHNV and CDR2 is YYDKDF (reference sequence). V was trimmed by 7 bases and J by 0 bases, leaving 10 bases between them.

Only one count was recorded for this clone. The V gene is TRBV11-2, the J gene TRBJ1-2; TRBD1 might be the D (5 bases). Germline-derived CDR1 and CDR2 are SGHAT and FQNNGV. The V gene lost 1 base and the J gene lost 4 bases, with 7 bases spanning the gap. The CDR3 is made up of 13 amino acids. The CDR3 nucleotides are TGTGCCAGCAGCTTAGCTCAGGGCTATGGCTACACCTTC. Residues: CASSLAQGYGYTF.

The chain has TRBV9 and TRBJ1-6; D perhaps matches TRBD1 (5 bases). V was cut by 5 bases and J by 9 bases, with 15 bases left in between. Germline V gene data show CDR1 as SGDLS and CDR2 as YYNGEE. The CDR3 contains 14 residues. The CDR3 bases are TGTGCCAGCAGTGCTTTGGGGGGGAGTTCACCCCTCCACTTT. It is translated as CASSALGGSSPLHF.

This clone was seen just once. This chain uses TRBV4-1 with TRBJ1-4; possible D gene TRBD1, 5 bases. This CDR3 has 14 residues. V was pared by 0 bases and J by 5 bases, with 7 bases between. Germline V CDR1 and CDR2: MGHRA, YSYEKL. CDR3 sequence (DNA): TGCGCCAGCAGCCAAGAACCAGGGAATGAAAAACTGTTTTTT. This encodes CASSQEPGNEKLFF.

The sample holds a few counts of this clone. The chain employs TRBV2 and TRBJ2-2; 10 bases are shared with TRBD2. The CDR3 covers 18 residues. V trimming: 3 bases; J trimming: 4 bases; junction bases outside the gene matches: 11. The V gene's germline CDR1 is SNHLY and CDR2 FYNNEI. The CDR3 is CASSEGPSGGDFTGELFF. For the CDR3, the DNA is TGTGCCAGCAGTGAGGGCCCGAGCGGGGGGGACTTCACCGGGGAGCTGTTTTTT.

This CDR3 reads CASSHKSLAQRTDTQYF. In nucleotides, the CDR3 is TGTGCCAGCAGCCATAAGTCCCTAGCGCAACGCACAGATACGCAGTATTTT. This chain uses TRBV13 with TRBJ2-3, with a tentative D call TRBD2 (6 bases). Germline assignment: CDR1 PRHDT and CDR2 FYEKMQ (reference sequence). V lost 5 bases to trimming and J lost 1 base, with 19 bases between them. CDR3 length: 17 amino acids.

The chain carries TRBV12-3 or TRBV12-4 and TRBJ2-1, with D hard to call. V lost 6 bases and J lost 7, with 7 bases in between. CDR3 size: 11 residues. The CDR3 protein is CASSPLNEQFF. The CDR3 region has the DNA TGTGCCAGCAGCCCCCTTAATGAGCAGTTCTTC.

The chain uses TRBV6-5 and TRBJ2-1; D possibly corresponds to TRBD2 (6 bases). Trimming cost V 4 bases and J 7 bases, with 14 bases left between them. Germline lookup yields CDR1 MNHEY and CDR2 SVGAGI. The CDR3 contains 14 residues. This CDR3 is CASSSTYGGNEQFF. In nucleotides, the CDR3 is TGTGCCAGCAGTTCCACCTACGGAGGGAATGAGCAGTTCTTC.

The chain joins TRBV19 to TRBJ2-1, with 9 nucleotides matching TRBD1. The CDR3 consists of 14 residues. Germline assignment: CDR1 LNHDA and CDR2 SQIVND (reference sequence). With V trimmed by 5 bases and J by 9 bases, 8 bases remained unmatched. DNA for the CDR3: TGTGCCAGTAGTCATGGGACAGGGTTTTTTGAGCAGTTCTTC. This encodes CASSHGTGFFEQFF. The variable domain in full, completed from reference TRBV19 and TRBJ2-1, reads DGGITQSPKYLFRKEGQNVTLSCEQNLNHDAMYWYRQDPGQGLRLIYYSQIVNDFQKGDIAEGYSVSREKKESFPLTVTSAQKNPTAFYLCASSHGTGFFEQFFGPGTRLTVL.